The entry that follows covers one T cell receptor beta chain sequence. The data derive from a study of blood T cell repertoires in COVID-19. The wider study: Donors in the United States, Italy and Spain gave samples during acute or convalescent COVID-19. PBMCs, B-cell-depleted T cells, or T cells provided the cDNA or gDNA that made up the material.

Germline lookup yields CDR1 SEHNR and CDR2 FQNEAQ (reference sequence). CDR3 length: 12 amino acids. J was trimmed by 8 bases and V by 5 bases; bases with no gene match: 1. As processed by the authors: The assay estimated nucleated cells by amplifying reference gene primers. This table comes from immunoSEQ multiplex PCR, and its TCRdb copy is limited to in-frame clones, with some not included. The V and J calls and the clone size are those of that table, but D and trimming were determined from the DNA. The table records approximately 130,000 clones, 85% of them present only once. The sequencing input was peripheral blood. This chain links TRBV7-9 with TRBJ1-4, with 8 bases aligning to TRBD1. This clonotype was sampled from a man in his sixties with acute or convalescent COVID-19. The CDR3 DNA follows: TGTGCCAGCAGCCGGACAGGGGAAAAACTGTTTTTT. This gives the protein CASSRTGEKLFF. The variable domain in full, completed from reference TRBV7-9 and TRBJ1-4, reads DTGVSQNPRHKITKRGQNVTFRCDPISEHNRLYWYRQTLGQGPEFLTYFQNEAQLEKSRLLSDRFSAERPKGSFSTLEIQRTEQGDSAMYLCASSRTGEKLFFGSGTQLSVL.